These T cell receptor beta chains were read from a single sample in a study of blood T cell repertoires in COVID-19. Libraries were prepared by immunoSEQ multiplex PCR; TCRdb keeps only in-frame clonotypes and omits some of them. The sample shows approximately 220,000 clones, around 84% of them seen only once. The specimen was PBMCs or T cells enriched from blood (not recorded which). The source is a woman in her 40s with acute COVID-19. Each CDR3 is given with its conserved first and last residue. D genes are given only for firm matches. The size field is filled for only some rows; it gives once, few, many or a size class.

j_call d_call clone_size v_call cdr3_nt cdr3_aa
TRBJ2-1 TRBD2 NA TRBV29-1 TGCAGCGTTGTGTTACTAGCGTCCTACAATGAGCAGTTCTTC CSVVLLASYNEQFF
TRBJ1-1 NA NA TRBV5-4 TGTGCCAGCAGCTTAAGGGGCCTGAACACTGAAGCTTTCTTT CASSLRGLNTEAFF
TRBJ2-1 TRBD2 NA TRBV3-1/TRBV3-2 TGTGCCAGCAGCCAAGAGGGTTCGACTAGCGGGGGAGGAAATGAGCAGTTCTTC CASSQEGSTSGGGNEQFF
TRBJ1-2 NA NA TRBV6-5 TGTGCCAGCAGTTACTCAGGGCAGGGCGATGGCTACACCTTC CASSYSGQGDGYTF
TRBJ1-1 NA NA TRBV5-5 TGTGCCAGCAGCCACCTGTGGGCCAGAGTGAACACTGAAGCTTTCTTT CASSHLWARVNTEAFF
TRBJ1-2 NA few TRBV9 TGTGCCAGCAGCGTATTCGACCGGGACACTCATGGGGGCTACACCTTC CASSVFDRDTHGGYTF
TRBJ2-7 NA NA TRBV11-1 TGTGCCAGCAGCTTAGACATCTACGAGCAGTACTTC CASSLDIYEQYF
TRBJ1-4 TRBD1 NA TRBV4-3 TGCGCCAGCAGCCAGGACAGGGGCGGTGAAAAACTGTTTTTT CASSQDRGGEKLFF
TRBJ2-3 TRBD2 NA TRBV27 TGTGCCAGCAGTCGACGATTAGCGGGAGGGCAGTATTTT CASSRRLAGGQYF
TRBJ2-3 NA few TRBV28 TGTGCCAGCAGTTTATTCTCGGGGTCGGGCACAGATACGCAGTATTTT CASSLFSGSGTDTQYF
TRBJ1-2 TRBD1 once TRBV4-3 TGCGCCAGCAGCCAGAGCCTTTCACAGGGGGCGGCCTATGGCTACACCTTC CASSQSLSQGAAYGYTF
TRBJ1-5 NA NA TRBV20-1 TGCAGTGCTAGTTTCACAGATCAGCCCCAGCATTTT CSASFTDQPQHF
TRBJ1-2 TRBD1 NA TRBV6-1 TGTGCCAGCAGTGAAGCGCTGGCAGGGGGCTATGGCTACACCTTC CASSEALAGGYGYTF
TRBJ1-2 NA NA TRBV6-2/TRBV6-3 TGTGCCAGCAGTTACACTCAGGGGATCTATGGCTACACCTTC CASSYTQGIYGYTF
TRBJ1-5 TRBD1 few TRBV28 TGTGCCAGCAACTATCCGGGGACAGGGCTTAATCAGCCCCAGCATTTT CASNYPGTGLNQPQHF
TRBJ1-1 NA NA TRBV19 TGTGCCAGTAGCTACCTTTCGCAAGCGAACACTGAAGCTTTCTTT CASSYLSQANTEAFF
TRBJ1-6 TRBD1 NA TRBV20-1 TGCAGTGCTAGTTCAGGACAGGAGAGTTCACCCCTCCACTTT CSASSGQESSPLHF
TRBJ2-1 TRBD2 once TRBV4-3 TGCGCCAGCAGCCAAGTTGTCTTAGGGCTACCCGGACTAGCGGGAGTATATGAGCAGTTCTTC CASSQVVLGLPGLAGVYEQFF
TRBJ2-2 TRBD2 few TRBV10-3 TGTGCCATCACGGCTAGCGGGGGGGCCAGGACCGGGGAGCTGTTTTTT CAITASGGARTGELFF
TRBJ1-2 NA NA TRBV30 TGTGCCTGGAGTCGGGGGGCGAACTATGGCTACACCTTC CAWSRGANYGYTF
TRBJ1-2 NA NA TRBV2 TGTGCCAGCAGTGATATAGGGGCAGACCACTATGGCTACACCTTC CASSDIGADHYGYTF
TRBJ2-3 TRBD2 NA TRBV28 TGTGCCAGCAGCTCCTCCTGGGGCGGGGGAACAGATACGCAGTATTTT CASSSSWGGGTDTQYF
TRBJ2-6 NA NA TRBV2 TGTGCCAGCAGTGTGCGGGGTCCGGTCTCTGGGGCCAACGTCCTGACTTTC CASSVRGPVSGANVLTF
TRBJ2-3 TRBD2 NA TRBV7-6 TGTGCCAGCAGCTTAGCGGGCGGGGGGGCCGCCCAAACAGATACGCAGTATTTT CASSLAGGGAAQTDTQYF
TRBJ1-1 NA NA TRBV5-6 TGTGCCAGCAGCCAACAGGGGAACACTGAAGCTTTCTTT CASSQQGNTEAFF
TRBJ2-1 TRBD1 NA TRBV19 TGTGCCAGTAGTCCTGACAGGGTAAAGCGCTACAATGAGCAGTTCTTC CASSPDRVKRYNEQFF